The 8 T cell receptor beta chains listed next were all sequenced from one sample in a study of CXCR3-negative and CXCR3-positive naive CD8 T cells. Study-wide results and caveats: CXCR3-positive naive cells had more hydrophobic TRB CDR3s than CXCR3-negative naive cells.

These TCRs' antigens remain unknown. UMI-labeled 5' RACE yielded the TRB cDNA libraries. From the 5' RACE reads, TCRdb lists one entry per CDR3 protein and no DNA. This sample contains roughly 6,600 distinct CDR3 sequences. The specimen sequenced was naive CXCR3+ CD8+ T cells from blood. Subset meaning: CD45RO-CCR7+CD27+CD95- naive CD8+ T cells expressing CXCR3 (TNR3+). These receptor sequences come from a human donor in good health. Some clones in this sample may be carry-over from other donors' samples.

This clonotype is medium-sized by frequency. CDR3 sequence: CASSYPDISNQPQHF. The chain has TRBV6-6 and TRBJ1-5. This CDR3 is built from 15 residues. Germline lookup yields CDR1 MNHNY and CDR2 SVGAGI (reference sequence).

This rearrangement joins TRBV20-1 to TRBJ2-1; without DNA, the TCRdb call of TRBD1 cannot be checked. Germline CDR1 reads DFQATT; CDR2 reads SNEGSKA (reference sequence). CDR3 length equals 16 residues. The CDR3 sequence is CSVKPGTEHVYNEQFF.

This clonotype registers medium-sized by frequency. The chain uses TRBV6-5 and TRBJ2-2. CDR3 length equals 15 residues. CDR1 is MNHEY, CDR2 SVGAGI, per germline. The chain's CDR3 is CASSNTDAYTGELFF.

The rearrangement joins TRBV19 to TRBJ1-3. The germline V gene has CDR1 LNHDA and CDR2 SQIVND (reference sequence). The CDR3 has 16 residues. CDR3 region: CARSMLDLLSGNTISF.

Frequency places this clonotype as medium-sized. The chain recombines TRBV5-1 with TRBJ2-1. This CDR3 has 15 residues. CDR1 and CDR2 (germline): SGHRS, YFSETQ. The CDR3 is CASSLDSSSYNEQFF.

Judged by frequency, this clonotype is medium-sized. This chain joins TRBV14 and TRBJ2-5; TCRdb's D gene call, TRBD1, goes unchecked for lack of DNA. The CDR3 spans 13 residues. CDR1 and CDR2 from the germline V gene are SGHDN and FVKESK. The CDR3 spells CASSQGGGGTQYF.

The chain joins TRBV6-1 to TRBJ2-7; lacking DNA, the TRBD1 call made by TCRdb goes unchecked. Germline-derived CDR1 and CDR2 are MNHNS and SASEGT. The CDR3 is made up of 14 amino acids. CDR3 residues: CASSDTGLSYEQYF.

The V and J genes are TRBV7-2 and TRBJ1-2. The CDR3 sequence is 15 residues long. Looked up from germline, CDR1 is SGHTA and CDR2 is FQGNSA. CDR3 region: CASSLEAPGGGGYTF.